By share of the sample, the clone carrying this T cell receptor (beta chain) is medium-sized. Antigen unknown. These data originate in a study of T cells in localized non-small cell lung cancer. The CDR3 runs to 17 residues. With V trimmed by 1 base and J by 2 bases, 8 bases remained unmatched. The germline CDR1 and CDR2 sequences are SGHNT and YENEEA. Study-level points and caveats: Adjacent uninvolved lung had the highest clonality, suggesting focused antigen responses.

Sequenced by immunoSEQ multiplex PCR; TCRdb stores in-frame clones only, minus some. In the table there are 1,500 to 2,000 clones, about 24% of which are singletons. The sequencing used normal lung tissue next to the tumor, collected before any cancer treatment. The chain links TRBV11-3 to TRBJ2-3; TRBD2 matches at 8 bases. The TCR comes from a female donor older than 55 with stage I squamous cell lung carcinoma. Here the CDR3 DNA reads TGTGCCAGCAGCTTAGTTTCCTCAGCGGGGGCCACAGATACGCAGTATTTT. The encoded protein is CASSLVSSAGATDTQYF.